This T cell receptor (beta chain) comes out of a study of T cells in Graves' hyperthyroidism and ophthalmopathy. Study-level information: Peripheral blood was drawn at first diagnosis, prior to all treatment.

Study outcomes and limitations: Ophthalmopathy onset followed model prediction by a median about six months. Blood shared most expanded thyroid clonotypes above 0.001.

Absence of ophthalmopathy progression within 18 months defined stable Graves' hyperthyroidism. The CDR3 regions of TCR beta were amplified from RNA transcripts. First-round RT-PCR targeting the TCR CDR3 was performed with the HTBI primer set. TCRdb analysed the multiplex PCR reads with MiXCR anew, one entry per CDR3 protein. This table holds a few hundred thousand distinct CDR3 sequences, around 20% found once. In germline, CDR1 is MDHEN, CDR2 SYDVKM. The V and J ends lost 5 bases and 2 bases, in that order; junction bases with no gene match: 4. The CDR3 spans 16 residues. This clonotype was found many times. Its antigen is not identified.

Sequencing used blood. This chain uses TRBV28 with TRBJ2-7; 15 nucleotides agree with TRBD2. The clonotype was recovered from a young man with Graves' hyperthyroidism. CDR3 sequence: CASSRGTSGGPYEQYF. CDR3 nucleotide sequence: TGTGCCAGCAGTCGAGGGACTAGCGGGGGGCCCTACGAGCAGTACTTC. The whole variable domain, filled in from reference TRBV28 and TRBJ2-7, reads DVKVTQSSRYLVKRTGEKVFLECVQDMDHENMFWYRQDPGLGLRLIYFSYDVKMKEKGDIPEGYSVSREKKERFSLILESASTNQTSMYLCASSRGTSGGPYEQYFGPGTRLTVT.